A selection of T cell receptor beta chains follows, all from one sample in a study of CD8+CD57+ T cells in acquired aplastic anemia. MiXCR was run by TCRdb on the reads, yielding one entry per CDR3 protein. The sample shows 60,000 to 75,000 distinct CDR3 sequences, about 50% of them seen only once. The material sequenced was sorted CD4+, CD8+, or CD8+CD57+ T cells (not recorded which) from PBMCs. The receptors come from a human donor in good health, serving as a control. Both conserved end residues are part of each CDR3. The D gene is left open where the match is weak. Clone size, where shown, is once, few, many, or a class for clones that have expanded.

abundance: .
d_gene: .
v_gene: TRBV25-1
j_gene: TRBJ2-7
CDR3nt: TGTGCCAGCAGTAGCGGGTACGAGCAGTACTTC
CDR3aa: CASSSGYEQYF

abundance: many
d_gene: .
v_gene: TRBV7-3
j_gene: TRBJ2-2
CDR3nt: TGTGCCAGCAGCCCAATGGGGACAATGAACACCGGGGAGCTGTTTTTT
CDR3aa: CASSPMGTMNTGELFF

abundance: .
d_gene: .
v_gene: TRBV20-1
j_gene: TRBJ2-7
CDR3nt: TGCAGTGCAACACGGGGGCCTCCCTACGAGCAGTACTTC
CDR3aa: CSATRGPPYEQYF

abundance: .
d_gene: TRBD2
v_gene: TRBV9
j_gene: TRBJ2-6
CDR3nt: TGTGCCAGCAGCGGACGGGGGGATACCAACTCTGGGGCCAACGTCCTGACTTTC
CDR3aa: CASSGRGDTNSGANVLTF

abundance: .
d_gene: .
v_gene: TRBV29-1
j_gene: TRBJ2-7
CDR3nt: TGCAGCGTTGGGGGGGACGGCTTCTACTACGAGCAGTACTTC
CDR3aa: CSVGGDGFYYEQYF

abundance: many
d_gene: TRBD1
v_gene: TRBV20-1
j_gene: TRBJ1-5
CDR3nt: TGCAGTGCTTGCCGGGACAGGGGTAATCAGCCCCAGCATTTT
CDR3aa: CSACRDRGNQPQHF

abundance: .
d_gene: TRBD1
v_gene: TRBV7-8
j_gene: TRBJ2-7
CDR3nt: TGTGCCAGTAGCACAGACAGGGGGACCTACGAGCAGTACTTC
CDR3aa: CASSTDRGTYEQYF

abundance: many
d_gene: .
v_gene: TRBV7-8
j_gene: TRBJ1-1
CDR3nt: TGTGCCAGCAGCTTAGTCGGCAGAAACACTGAAGCTTTCTTT
CDR3aa: CASSLVGRNTEAFF

abundance: .
d_gene: TRBD1
v_gene: TRBV11-2
j_gene: TRBJ1-2
CDR3nt: TGTGCCAGCAGCTCTTACACGCCCAGGGGGAATAACTATGGCTACACCTTC
CDR3aa: CASSSYTPRGNNYGYTF

abundance: medium-sized
d_gene: .
v_gene: TRBV2
j_gene: TRBJ1-2
CDR3nt: TGTGCCAGCAGTGAGTACGACTATGGCTACACCTTC
CDR3aa: CASSEYDYGYTF

abundance: medium-sized
d_gene: TRBD1
v_gene: TRBV15
j_gene: TRBJ2-5
CDR3nt: TGTGCCACCAGCAGAGGCGATGGGACAGGGGGTGGGGAGACCCAGTACTTC
CDR3aa: CATSRGDGTGGGETQYF

abundance: .
d_gene: TRBD1
v_gene: TRBV19
j_gene: TRBJ2-5
CDR3nt: TGTGCCAGCGGGAAAGGAAAAAGCGGACAGGGGAACCAAGAGACCCAGTACTTC
CDR3aa: CASGKGKSGQGNQETQYF

abundance: .
d_gene: TRBD2
v_gene: TRBV6-5
j_gene: TRBJ2-7
CDR3nt: TGTGCCAGCAGTTTATTCGCTAGCGGGAGCTACGAGCAGTACTTC
CDR3aa: CASSLFASGSYEQYF

abundance: .
d_gene: TRBD1
v_gene: TRBV11-1
j_gene: TRBJ2-7
CDR3nt: TGTGCCAGCAGCTTCTTTCCGGGACAGGGGGACCACGAGCAGTACTTC
CDR3aa: CASSFFPGQGDHEQYF

abundance: .
d_gene: .
v_gene: TRBV19
j_gene: TRBJ1-6
CDR3nt: TGTGCCAGTAGTATTCCAGGTACAGGGAGATCACCCCTCCACTTT
CDR3aa: CASSIPGTGRSPLHF

abundance: .
d_gene: TRBD1
v_gene: TRBV10-3
j_gene: TRBJ2-5
CDR3nt: TGTGCCATCAGCCCCGACAGGGACAGAGAGACCCAGTACTTC
CDR3aa: CAISPDRDRETQYF

abundance: .
d_gene: .
v_gene: TRBV20-1
j_gene: TRBJ1-5
CDR3nt: TGCAGTGCGGTTCGAGCGGGCGAAAACACTCAGCCCCAGCATTTT
CDR3aa: CSAVRAGENTQPQHF

abundance: many
d_gene: .
v_gene: TRBV3-1
j_gene: TRBJ1-3
CDR3nt: TGTGCCAGCAGCCAAAGTAACTCCGGGACCGCCAATGGAAACACCATATATTTT
CDR3aa: CASSQSNSGTANGNTIYF

abundance: many
d_gene: .
v_gene: TRBV18
j_gene: TRBJ1-6
CDR3nt: TGTGCCAGCTCCCGACAGAGCCTTTATTCACCCCTCCACTTT
CDR3aa: CASSRQSLYSPLHF

abundance: .
d_gene: TRBD1
v_gene: TRBV19
j_gene: TRBJ2-7
CDR3nt: TGTGCCAGTAGTGGGACAGGGACCTACGAGCAGTACTTC
CDR3aa: CASSGTGTYEQYF

abundance: .
d_gene: TRBD1
v_gene: TRBV29-1
j_gene: TRBJ2-1
CDR3nt: TGCAGCGTTTTTCAGGGGGCGAATGAGCAGTTCTTC
CDR3aa: CSVFQGANEQFF

abundance: medium-sized
d_gene: TRBD1
v_gene: TRBV29-1
j_gene: TRBJ2-7
CDR3nt: TGCAGCGTTGAAGGGGACAGGGACTACGAGCAGTACTTC
CDR3aa: CSVEGDRDYEQYF

abundance: .
d_gene: TRBD2
v_gene: TRBV7-8
j_gene: TRBJ2-3
CDR3nt: TGTGCCAGCAGCTCAAGCGGGAGAGGGACCGGGGGCGCAGATACGCAGTATTTT
CDR3aa: CASSSSGRGTGGADTQYF